Below are 10 T cell receptor beta chains sequenced from a single sample in a study of regulatory T cells in long-lasting Graves disease. Libraries of TCR beta came from iRepertoire HTBI primers plus Arm-PCR of CDR3 regions. TCRdb independently ran MiXCR on the multiplex PCR reads; one entry per CDR3 protein. This sample has over 500,000 distinct CDR3 sequences, with about 16% found just once. Specified time point: newly diagnosed GD, antithyroid drugs for less than 3 months. Extracted RNA from PBMCs served as the source of the TCR library. The same sample was also used in a study of T cells in Graves' hyperthyroidism and ophthalmopathy.

The sample consisted of peripheral blood mononuclear cells (PBMCs), taken at new diagnosis, from a patient treated with antithyroid drugs. These receptors came from a woman aged 25 to 39 with Graves disease.

There are many counts of this clonotype. The chain couples TRBV28 to TRBJ1-1; 8 bases map to TRBD1. Losses at the gene ends were 3 bases for V and 10 bases for J; bases not matched to a gene: 7. The germline gives CDR1 MDHEN, CDR2 SYDVKM. The CDR3 spans 13 residues. The CDR3 sequence: CASSFVQDRVAFF. CDR3 nucleotide sequence: TGTGCCAGCAGTTTTGTGCAGGACAGGGTAGCTTTCTTT. The full variable domain, with the rest looked up from reference TRBV28 and TRBJ1-1, is DVKVTQSSRYLVKRTGEKVFLECVQDMDHENMFWYRQDPGLGLRLIYFSYDVKMKEKGDIPEGYSVSREKKERFSLILESASTNQTSMYLCASSFVQDRVAFFGQGTRLTVV.

As to this clonotype: This may stem from a read error, because a much larger clone lies one nucleotide away. The chain is built from TRBV7-9 and TRBJ2-7; D remains unclear. V was shortened by 5 bases and J by 4 bases, with 15 bases between the two germline ends. The length of the CDR3 is 14 residues. Germline assignment: CDR1 SEHNR and CDR2 FQNEAQ (reference sequence). The CDR3 DNA reads as TGTGCCAGCAGCGCAATAGGCGCTCCTTACGAGCAGTACTTC. Translation gives CASSAIGAPYEQYF. Variable domain in full (rest from reference TRBV7-9 and TRBJ2-7): DTGVSQNPRHKITKRGQNVTFRCDPISEHNRLYWYRQTLGQGPEFLTYFQNEAQLEKSRLLSDRFSAERPKGSFSTLEIQRTEQGDSAMYLCASSAIGAPYEQYFGPGTRLTVT.

The chain is built from TRBV4-1 and TRBJ1-4; D gene unclear. The CDR3 is 16 amino acids. Germline CDR1 reads MGHRA; CDR2 reads YSYEKL. With 4 bases removed from V and 0 bases from J, the gap between germline ends came to 12 bases. This chain's CDR3 is CASSRPAGSTNEKLFF. The CDR3 DNA sequence: TGCGCCAGCAGCCGCCCCGCGGGCTCAACTAATGAAAAACTGTTTTTT.

The gene calls are TRBV6-2 or TRBV6-3 and TRBJ1-1; D gene unclear. The CDR3 is 13 residues long. Germline CDR1 reads MNHEY; CDR2 reads SVGEGT. V lost 2 bases, J lost 5 bases, and 9 bases lay in between. Here the CDR3 reads CASSYEGLTEAFF. For the CDR3, the DNA is TGTGCCAGCAGTTACGAGGGCTTGACTGAAGCTTTCTTT.

The chain couples TRBV7-9 to TRBJ2-5; 8 bases match TRBD1. The CDR3 is 17 amino acids. CDR1 is SEHNR and CDR2 is FQNEAQ in the germline V gene (reference sequence). V shed 5 bases and J 5 bases; nucleotides not matched to a gene: 16. The CDR3 spells CASSLDTFRTGRETQYF. The CDR3 region has the DNA TGTGCCAGCAGCCTAGATACTTTTAGGACAGGGAGGGAGACCCAGTACTTC. Supplemented by reference TRBV7-9 and TRBJ2-5, the full variable domain reads DTGVSQNPRHKITKRGQNVTFRCDPISEHNRLYWYRQTLGQGPEFLTYFQNEAQLEKSRLLSDRFSAERPKGSFSTLEIQRTEQGDSAMYLCASSLDTFRTGRETQYFGPGTRLLVL.

In this sample, this clonotype turned up many times. The chain is built from TRBV7-2 and TRBJ2-7; D call uncertain. Per the germline V gene, CDR1 is SGHTA and CDR2 is FQGNSA. CDR3 size: 12 residues. The V gene lost 10 bases and the J gene lost 2 bases, with 12 bases spanning the gap. The CDR3 coding sequence is TGTGCCACCGGACCTCAAGCCTACGAGCAGTACTTC. This codes for CATGPQAYEQYF.

This clonotype was counted at least ten times. This chain uses TRBV30 with TRBJ2-5; D gene unclear. Looked up from germline, CDR1 is GTSNPN and CDR2 is SVGIG (reference sequence). The CDR3 length is 13 residues. V lost 3 bases and J 1 base, leaving 9 bases between the germline ends. The CDR3 reads CAWRYTGQETQYF. The CDR3 nucleotides read TGTGCCTGGAGATACACGGGCCAAGAGACCCAGTACTTC.

This clonotype was counted ten times or more. The chain joins TRBV3-1 to TRBJ2-5; TRBD2 is a possible D gene (6 bases). The CDR3 consists of 13 residues. The V end was cut by 1 base, the J end by 3 bases, with 6 bases between. Germline V lookup: CDR1 LGHDT, CDR2 YNNKEL (reference sequence). CDR3 in DNA: TGTGCCAGCAGCCAAGCGGGGGAAGAGACCCAGTACTTC. It is translated as CASSQAGEETQYF.

At least ten counts were recorded for this clonotype. This chain joins TRBV12-3 or TRBV12-4 and TRBJ2-2; no reliable D call. Trimming took 7 bases from V and 7 from J, leaving 7 bases between them. This CDR3 is built from 11 residues. CDR3 bases: TGTGCCAGCACCTCCATCGGGGAGCTGTTTTTT. Translated, it gives CASTSIGELFF.

This clonotype was detected only a few times. The V and J genes are TRBV28 and TRBJ1-2; D gene uncertain. The CDR3 runs 14 residues. The ends were cut back, 3 bases at V and 3 bases at J, with 11 bases in the middle. The germline V gene encodes CDR1 MDHEN and CDR2 SYDVKM. The CDR3 DNA follows: TGTGCCAGCAGTTTTGGACCCCAGGACTATGGCTACACCTTC. The encoded protein is CASSFGPQDYGYTF.